The T cell receptor (beta chain) under discussion was sequenced for a study of Ad26.COV2.S vaccination and SARS-CoV-2 variants. Background on the study: Donor got 5x10^10 or 1x10^11 viral particles of Ad26.COV2.S. Broader study findings: Similar non-spike TCR breadth was observed in recipients of vaccine and of placebo. Compared with placebo recipients, vaccine recipients had higher spike-specific TCR breadth.

The treatment was: roughly 19 received Ad26.COV2.S at low or high dose, single or two shots; 5 received placebo; per-sample allocation not given. At day 63 after the first vaccine or placebo injection, samples were drawn. V gave up 2 bases and J gave up 8 bases, with 12 bases separating them. Germline CDR1 SGHVS, CDR2 FQNEAQ. This CDR3 spans 13 amino acids. As for this clone: Antigen unknown.

Profiled with immunoSEQ multiplex PCR; TCRdb holds only in-frame clones, not every one. The sample carries about 390,000 clones, more than 85% recorded once. The starting material was peripheral blood, obtained in a trial of Ad26.COV2.S vaccine versus placebo. The source of this sequence is a person aged 18-60 years who received the Ad26.COV2.S COVID-19 vaccine or a placebo. The gene calls are TRBV7-8 and TRBJ1-1, with D perhaps TRBD1 (5 bases). CDR3 region: CASSLSGAREAFF. CDR3 sequence (DNA): TGTGCCAGCAGCTTATCTGGGGCTCGGGAAGCTTTCTTT.